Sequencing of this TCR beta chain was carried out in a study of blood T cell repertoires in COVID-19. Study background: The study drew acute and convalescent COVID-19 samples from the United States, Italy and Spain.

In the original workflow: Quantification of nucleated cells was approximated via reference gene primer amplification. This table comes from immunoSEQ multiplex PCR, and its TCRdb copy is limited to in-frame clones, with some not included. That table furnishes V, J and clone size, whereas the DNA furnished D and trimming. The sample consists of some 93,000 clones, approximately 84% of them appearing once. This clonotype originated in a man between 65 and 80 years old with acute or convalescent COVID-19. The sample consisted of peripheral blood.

CDR3 sequence reads: CSASREGSPEAFF. The CDR3 DNA sequence: TGCAGTGCTAGTAGAGAGGGCTCCCCTGAAGCTTTCTTT. V gene TRBV20-1 combines with J gene TRBJ1-1; unclear D gene. Germline lookup yields CDR1 DFQATT and CDR2 SNEGSKA (reference sequence). The V end was cut by 3 bases, the J end by 6 bases, with 14 bases between. This CDR3 has 13 residues.